This T cell receptor (beta chain) comes out of a study of cytomegalovirus exposure and HLA in healthy donors. V lost 7 bases and J lost 6; bases outside the gene matches: 8. This CDR3 contains 15 residues. Germline assignment: CDR1 PRHDT and CDR2 FYEKMQ (reference sequence). Profiling relied on immunoSEQ multiplex PCR, and the TCRdb table lists in-frame clones only, not all of them. The sample shows roughly 48,000 clones, about 90% of them seen only once. Input material: PBMCs. This clonotype originated in a woman in her twenties or thirties in good health and CMV-seronegative. The chain couples TRBV13 to TRBJ2-1; 11 nucleotides align to TRBD1. CDR3 residues: CASTPPGQGVNEQFF. CDR3 in DNA: TGTGCCAGCACTCCACCGGGACAGGGGGTCAATGAGCAGTTCTTC. The whole variable domain, filled in from reference TRBV13 and TRBJ2-1, reads AAGVIQSPRHLIKEKRETATLKCYPIPRHDTVYWYQQGPGQDPQFLISFYEKMQSDKGSIPDRFSAQQFSDYHSELNMSSLELGDSALYFCASTPPGQGVNEQFFGPGTRLTVL.